The TCR beta chain described here comes from a study of blood T cell repertoires in COVID-19. As handled by the study authors: Scientists estimated how many nucleated cells there were by amplifying reference gene primers. TCRdb keeps only in-frame clones here, not all; method: immunoSEQ multiplex PCR. The DNA gave D and trimming, while V, J and clone size come from that table. Among 15,000 to 20,000 clones listed, 80% to 85% were seen once. This sequence was found in a human donor in a cohort sampled during active COVID-19. The sequencing input was peripheral blood.

In nucleotides, the CDR3 is TGTGCCAGTACCCCTCAGGCGCAGGGGTCCTTTGGGGCCAACGTCCTGACTTTC. This encodes CASTPQAQGSFGANVLTF. J is TRBJ2-6 and V is TRBV19; D is perhaps TRBD1 (6 bases). CDR3 length: 18 amino acids. Germline V gene lookup returns CDR1 LNHDA and CDR2 SQIVND (reference sequence). The V end lost 7 bases, the J end lost 3 bases, and 22 bases lay between the germline ends. Full variable domain (outside the CDR3, taken from reference TRBV19 and TRBJ2-6): DGGITQSPKYLFRKEGQNVTLSCEQNLNHDAMYWYRQDPGQGLRLIYYSQIVNDFQKGDIAEGYSVSREKKESFPLTVTSAQKNPTAFYLCASTPQAQGSFGANVLTFGAGSRLTVL.